This entry concerns a single TCR beta chain. This table comes from immunoSEQ multiplex PCR, and its TCRdb copy is limited to in-frame clones, with some not included. In the table there are about 280,000 clones, around 85% of which are singletons. The data stem from a study of blood T cell repertoires in COVID-19. Trimming cost V 9 bases and J 12 bases; bases outside gene matches: 19. CDR1 LNHNV and CDR2 YYDKDF come from the germline V gene (reference sequence). The CDR3 has 14 amino acids. The TCR was taken from a man aged 50 to 59 with active or convalescent COVID-19. The chain carries TRBV15 and TRBJ2-7, with TRBD2 identical over 8 bases. The sequencing input was peripheral blood. This chain's CDR3 is CATRSTGSPGGLYF. Here the CDR3 DNA reads TGTGCCACACGGTCCACAGGGTCACCGGGGGGGCTGTACTTC.